This TCR beta chain was sequenced for a study of T cells after yellow fever vaccination. Study results and caveats: The study noted that FACS-sorted repertoires could contain abundant clonotypes contaminating from the bulk population.

TCRdb used MiXCR to reprocess the 5' RACE reads, holding one entry per CDR3 protein. Of some 250,000 distinct CDR3 sequences listed, roughly 3.7% are singletons. In its sample, this clonotype was seen many times. As yet, its antigen is unknown. The receptor was derived from a man between 18 and 29 years old who received the YFV17D yellow fever vaccine. The starting material was PBMCs, obtained 15 days after the yellow fever booster vaccination.

The CDR3 DNA follows: TGTGCCAGCAGAGTTAGAGGCTCAGGGTTACAGGAGACCCAGTACTTC. Amino acid sequence: CASRVRGSGLQETQYF. The gene calls are TRBV6-6 and TRBJ2-5, with D perhaps TRBD1 (5 bases). The V and J ends lost 6 bases and 5 bases respectively, with 22 bases between them. The germline gives CDR1 MNHNY, CDR2 SVGAGI (reference sequence). The CDR3 covers 16 residues.